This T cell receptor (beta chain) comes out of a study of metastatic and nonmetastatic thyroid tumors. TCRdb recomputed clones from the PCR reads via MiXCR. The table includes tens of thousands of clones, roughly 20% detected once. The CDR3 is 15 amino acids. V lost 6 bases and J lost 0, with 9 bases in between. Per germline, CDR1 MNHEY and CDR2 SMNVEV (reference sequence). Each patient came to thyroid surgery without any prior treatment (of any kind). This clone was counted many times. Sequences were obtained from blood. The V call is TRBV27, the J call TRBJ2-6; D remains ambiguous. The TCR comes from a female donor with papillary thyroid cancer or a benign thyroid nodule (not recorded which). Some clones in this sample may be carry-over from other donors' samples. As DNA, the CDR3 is TGTGCCAGCAGACCACGGAGCTCTGGGGCCAACGTCCTGACTTTC. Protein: CASRPRSSGANVLTF.